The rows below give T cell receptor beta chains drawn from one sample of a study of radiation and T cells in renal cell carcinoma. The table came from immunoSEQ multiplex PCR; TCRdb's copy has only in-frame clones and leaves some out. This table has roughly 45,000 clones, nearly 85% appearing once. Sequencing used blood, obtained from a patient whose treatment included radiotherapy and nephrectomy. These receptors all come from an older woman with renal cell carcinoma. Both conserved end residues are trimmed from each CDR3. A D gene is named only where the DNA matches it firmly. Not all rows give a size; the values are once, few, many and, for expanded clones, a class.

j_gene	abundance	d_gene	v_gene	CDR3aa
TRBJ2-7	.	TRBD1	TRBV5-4	ASSTTGHEQY
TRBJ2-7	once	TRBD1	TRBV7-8	ASSRSGQSYEQY
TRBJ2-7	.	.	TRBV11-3	ASSLGAGSYEQY
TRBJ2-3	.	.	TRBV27	ASSLGARSTDTQY
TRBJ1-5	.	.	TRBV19	ASSMWGPGQPQH
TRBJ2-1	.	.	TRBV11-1	ASSFGTHYNEQF
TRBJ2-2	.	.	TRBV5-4	ASSLGDGELF
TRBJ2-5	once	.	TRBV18	ASSPQGKETQY
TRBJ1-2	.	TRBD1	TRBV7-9	ASSSGQGTAKGYGYT
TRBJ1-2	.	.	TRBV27	ASSLAPSGQGRGYGYT
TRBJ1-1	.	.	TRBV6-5	ASSYSGGTGEAF
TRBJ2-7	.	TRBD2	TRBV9	ASSVSGSVSEQY
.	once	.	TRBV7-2	ASSLGGGHEQY
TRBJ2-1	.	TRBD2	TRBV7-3	ASSSLPGVAGHEQF
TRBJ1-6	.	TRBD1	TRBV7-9	ASSLNRGESYNSPLH
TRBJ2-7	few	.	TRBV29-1	SGLPSRGEQY
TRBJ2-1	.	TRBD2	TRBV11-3	ASRGDNEQF
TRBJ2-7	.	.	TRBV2	ASSPDSASSYEQY
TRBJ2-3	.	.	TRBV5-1	ASSLGLDYSTDTQY
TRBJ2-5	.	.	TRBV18	ASSPRDGLGETQY
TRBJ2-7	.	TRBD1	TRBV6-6	ASRKGTGGNEQY
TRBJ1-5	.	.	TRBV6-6	ASSYRDGDQPQH
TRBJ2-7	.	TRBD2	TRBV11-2	ASSLAPLAGTTTYEQY
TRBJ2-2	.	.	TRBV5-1	ASSLGLNTGELF
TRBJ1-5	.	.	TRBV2	ASSRPPGDQPQH
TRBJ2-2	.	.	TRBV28	ASSHRRPRGDTGELF
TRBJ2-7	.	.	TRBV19	ASSTDTGPYEQY
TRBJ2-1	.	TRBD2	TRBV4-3	ASSQRLAGVNEQF
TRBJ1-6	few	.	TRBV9	ASSVDPTGPLH